Shown below are 16 T cell receptor beta chains from a single sample sequenced in a study of T cells after yellow fever vaccination. Each CDR3 protein is one row after TCRdb ran MiXCR on the 5' RACE reads. Of some 390,000 distinct CDR3 sequences in the sample, approximately 5.7% were seen once. The sample was PBMCs, taken 5 days after the yellow fever booster vaccination. The receptor source for this set is a man aged 25-45 years who received the YFV17D yellow fever vaccine.

This clonotype was observed at least ten times. V gene TRBV28 combines with J gene TRBJ2-3; D gene ambiguous. Germline V gene data show CDR1 as MDHEN and CDR2 as SYDVKM. The CDR3 extends over 14 amino acids. V lost 8 bases, J lost 4 bases, and 16 bases lay in between. The DNA of the CDR3 is TGTGCCAGCGTCGGGCCACGCCCGCCAGATACGCAGTATTTT. Amino acids: CASVGPRPPDTQYF.

This clonotype was seen a few times. CDR3 in DNA: TGCAGTGCTGGACAGGGAGGGGAAAAACTGTTTTTT. Translating gives CSAGQGGEKLFF. This chain uses TRBV20-1 with TRBJ1-4, with 8 bases lining up with TRBD1. V shed 5 bases and J 8 bases; nucleotides not matched to a gene: 4. Germline V gene sequence: CDR1 DFQATT, CDR2 SNEGSKA (reference sequence). The CDR3 has 12 residues.

This clonotype came up a few times. This chain connects TRBV24-1 to TRBJ2-2; D might be TRBD1 or TRBD2, each matching 5 bases. Germline V lookup: CDR1 KGHDR, CDR2 SFDVKD. The CDR3 extends over 13 amino acids. V lost 10 bases and J lost 0, with 8 bases in between. The CDR3 coding sequence is TGTGCCACTGGGACGGCGAACACCGGGGAGCTGTTTTTT. Translation gives CATGTANTGELFF.

V is TRBV9 and J is TRBJ2-2; D is possibly TRBD2 (6 bases). Germline values: CDR1 SGDLS, CDR2 YYNGEE. With 0 bases removed from V and 4 bases from J, the gap between germline ends came to 10 bases. There are 15 residues in the CDR3. CDR3 sequence: CASSVAGTLTGELFF. CDR3 sequence (DNA): TGTGCCAGCAGCGTAGCCGGGACTCTCACCGGGGAGCTGTTTTTT.

A few counts support this clonotype. This rearrangement joins TRBV11-2 to TRBJ2-2, with 9 bases fitting TRBD2. Unmatched junction bases numbered 2, after V lost 1 base and J lost 2 bases. The CDR3 is 16 amino acids. Looked up from germline, CDR1 is SGHAT and CDR2 is FQNNGV. CDR3 DNA sequence: TGTGCCAGCAGCTTAGTGACTAGCGGTAACACCGGGGAGCTGTTTTTT. Amino acid sequence: CASSLVTSGNTGELFF.

This clonotype was recorded many times. This chain links TRBV29-1 with TRBJ2-1; 10 bases are shared with TRBD1. J lost 6 bases, V lost 6 bases, and 8 bases had no gene match. Germline CDR1 reads SQVTM; CDR2 reads ANQGSEA. The CDR3 contains 14 residues. CDR3 bases: TGCAGCGTCGCCGGGACAGGGGACTTCAATGAGCAGTTCTTC. It specifies CSVAGTGDFNEQFF.

CDR3 protein: CASSPLSGRASNADTQYF. The CDR3 DNA reads TGTGCCAGCTCACCACTGAGCGGGAGGGCTAGCAACGCAGATACGCAGTATTTT. The chain is built from TRBV18 and TRBJ2-3; 10 positions match TRBD2. Looked up from germline, CDR1 is KGHSH and CDR2 is LQKENI. This CDR3 comprises 18 residues. Trimming at V came to 1 base and at J to 4 bases, leaving 11 bases not matched to a gene.

This clonotype was seen repeatedly, ten times or more. The chain carries TRBV27 and TRBJ2-1; 8 bases agree with TRBD2. Per the germline V gene, CDR1 is MNHEY and CDR2 is SMNVEV (reference sequence). The CDR3 has 15 amino acids. With V trimmed by 6 bases and J by 8 bases, 12 bases remained unmatched. The CDR3 reads CASSLGSGTNYEQFF. The CDR3 DNA is TGTGCCAGCAGCCTCGGTAGCGGGACTAATTATGAGCAGTTCTTC.

The chain recombines TRBV15 with TRBJ2-3; D might be TRBD1 or TRBD2, each matching 5 bases. This CDR3 contains 16 residues. Trimming shortened V by 4 bases and J by 0 bases, and 14 bases separated the two germline ends. Germline values: CDR1 LNHNV, CDR2 YYDKDF (reference sequence). The DNA of the CDR3 is TGTGCCACCAGCATCTCGGGGCAAACTAGCACAGATACGCAGTATTTT. Protein sequence: CATSISGQTSTDTQYF. Combining the CDR3 with reference TRBV15 and TRBJ2-3 gives the whole variable domain DAMVIQNPRYQVTQFGKPVTLSCSQTLNHNVMYWYQQKSSQAPKLLFHYYDKDFNNEADTPDNFQSRRPNTSFCFLDIRSPGLGDTAMYLCATSISGQTSTDTQYFGPGTRLTVL.

This clonotype was picked up a small number of times. The V gene is TRBV7-2, the J gene TRBJ2-5; D ambiguous. The CDR3 spans 12 residues. V was trimmed by 4 bases and J by 4 bases, leaving 7 bases between them. Germline V lookup: CDR1 SGHTA, CDR2 FQGNSA. This CDR3 reads CASSSLRETQYF. CDR3 DNA: TGTGCCAGCAGCTCCCTAAGAGAGACCCAGTACTTC.

This clonotype was seen many times. The chain employs TRBV20-1 and TRBJ2-7; 8 positions match TRBD2. Unmatched junction bases numbered 11, after V lost 0 bases and J lost 7 bases. CDR3 size: 15 residues. In germline, CDR1 is DFQATT, CDR2 SNEGSKA (reference sequence). CDR3 DNA: TGCAGTGCTAGAGAATTAAGCGGGAGTTTGGGAGAGCAGTACTTC. Protein sequence: CSARELSGSLGEQYF.

The sample holds a few counts of this clonotype. The V gene is TRBV19, the J gene TRBJ1-4; TRBD1 might be the D (5 bases). Trimming pared 3 bases from V and 4 bases from J, leaving 9 bases between. The germline gives CDR1 LNHDA, CDR2 SQIVND (reference sequence). This CDR3 comprises 14 residues. The CDR3: CASSIGGLNEKLFF. Written as DNA, the CDR3 is TGTGCCAGTAGTATCGGGGGTCTTAATGAAAAACTGTTTTTT.

This clonotype has a handful of counts. The chain couples TRBV20-1 to TRBJ2-1; tentative D call: TRBD2 (5 bases). CDR1 and CDR2 (germline): DFQATT, SNEGSKA (reference sequence). CDR3 length equals 19 residues. With 1 base removed from V and 9 bases from J, the gap between germline ends came to 31 bases. The CDR3 nucleotides are TGCAGTGCTAGAGGCTTAACAAGCGGCGGGCGCTACACAAAGGGTGAGCAGTTCTTC. Encoded protein: CSARGLTSGGRYTKGEQFF.

This clonotype was detected many times. This chain uses TRBV29-1 with TRBJ2-7; unclear D gene. The germline V and J ends were trimmed by 7 bases and 3 bases, with 13 bases remaining between them. This CDR3 has 12 amino acids. Germline lookup yields CDR1 SQVTM and CDR2 ANQGSEA. CDR3 in DNA: TGCAGCGCCCTCAAGCGCGGCTACGAGCAGTACTTC. This gives the protein CSALKRGYEQYF.

This clonotype has ten or more counts. The chain recombines TRBV12-3 or TRBV12-4 with TRBJ2-1; unclear D gene. This CDR3 has 13 residues. Trimming stripped 6 bases from V and 7 bases from J, with 13 bases between. The CDR3 nucleotides read TGTGCCAGCAGGCCCCATCGGTCTAATGAGCAGTTCTTC. This sequence encodes CASRPHRSNEQFF.

This clonotype was counted many times. The V gene is TRBV20-1, the J gene TRBJ2-1; 11 bases line up with TRBD2. CDR1 is DFQATT, CDR2 SNEGSKA, per germline (reference sequence). J lost 8 bases, V lost 2 bases, and 11 bases had no gene match. This CDR3 has 16 amino acids. In DNA, the CDR3 is TGCAGTGCTAGACCCACTAGCGGGAGTATCGCCGATGAGCAGTTCTTC. This encodes CSARPTSGSIADEQFF.